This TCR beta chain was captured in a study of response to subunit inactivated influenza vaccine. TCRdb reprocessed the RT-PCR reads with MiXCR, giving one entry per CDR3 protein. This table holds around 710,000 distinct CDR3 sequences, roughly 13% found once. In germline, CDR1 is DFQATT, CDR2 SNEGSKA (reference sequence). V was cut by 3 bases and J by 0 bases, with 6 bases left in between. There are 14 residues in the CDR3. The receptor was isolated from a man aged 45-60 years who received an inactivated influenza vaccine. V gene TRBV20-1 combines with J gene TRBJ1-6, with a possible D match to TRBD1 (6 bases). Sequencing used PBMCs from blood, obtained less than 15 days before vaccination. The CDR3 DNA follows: TGCAGTGCTAGGGACAGCTCCTATAATTCACCCCTCCACTTT. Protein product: CSARDSSYNSPLHF.